The T cell receptor beta chain described here comes from a study of T cells in Graves' hyperthyroidism and ophthalmopathy. Study conclusions and caveats: A median roughly 6.6 months before onset, the model predicted ophthalmopathy. Blood also carried most thyroid clonotypes expanded above 0.001.

Each diagnosis drew on symptoms, thyroxine, TRAb, thyroid ultrasound and orbital computed tomography findings. Blood was sampled at initial diagnosis of hyperthyroidism, prior to onset of any ophthalmopathy symptoms. There were TCR beta CDR3 regions amplified from RNA transcripts. The HTBI set primed first-round TCR CDR3 RT-PCR. TCRdb passed the multiplex PCR reads through MiXCR, listing each CDR3 protein once. The data contain roughly 580,000 distinct CDR3 sequences, roughly 13% of them seen just once; the ten biggest clones take up more than 5%. A word on this clonotype: Its specificity is unknown.

Material for sequencing was blood. The sequence came from a woman aged 25-40 years with Graves' hyperthyroidism that later progressed to Graves' ophthalmopathy.

The CDR3 is CRDSSEEQPQHF. For the CDR3, the DNA is TGCAGGGACAGTTCTGAAGAACAGCCCCAGCATTTT. This rearrangement joins TRBV20-1 to TRBJ1-5; possible D gene TRBD1, 6 bases. The CDR3 totals 12 residues. Germline V gene sequence: CDR1 DFQATT, CDR2 SNEGSKA (reference sequence).